The rows below give T cell receptor beta chains drawn from one sample of a study of cytomegalovirus exposure and HLA in healthy donors. Libraries were prepared by immunoSEQ multiplex PCR; TCRdb keeps only in-frame clonotypes and omits some of them. The sample lists 95,000 to 150,000 clones; over 60% were seen once. Sequencing was done on a sample of PBMCs. The origin of the receptors is a woman between 35 and 50 years old in good health and CMV-seropositive. CDR3s include the opening cysteine and the closing phenylalanine or tryptophan. A D gene is named only where the DNA matches it firmly. Clone size, where shown, is once, few, many, or a class for clones that have expanded.

j_gene	d_gene	abundance	v_gene	CDR3nt	CDR3aa
TRBJ2-5	.	few	TRBV15	TGTGCCACCAGCAGAGATCCGGGAAACCAAGAGACCCAGTACTTC	CATSRDPGNQETQYF
TRBJ2-1	.	.	TRBV2	TGTGCCAGCAGTGAAAACTACAGGGTTGGGTCGATAAATGAGCAGTTCTTC	CASSENYRVGSINEQFF
TRBJ1-1	TRBD1	.	TRBV6-6	TGTGCCAGCAGTTTCTCAGGGGGCCTTGAAGCTTTCTTT	CASSFSGGLEAFF
TRBJ1-2	.	.	TRBV21-1	TGTGCCAGCAGCCAAAAGGACAGGGGCGGCTATGGCTACACCTTC	CASSQKDRGGYGYTF
TRBJ1-3	TRBD1	.	TRBV5-6	TGTGCCAGCAGCTTCGAAGGGGGCCTCTCTGGAAACACCATATATTTT	CASSFEGGLSGNTIYF
TRBJ2-1	TRBD2	.	TRBV9	TGTGCCAGCAGCCGTCCGACTAGCGGGACCTACAATGAGCAGTTCTTC	CASSRPTSGTYNEQFF
TRBJ2-1	TRBD2	.	TRBV11-2	TGTGCCAGCAGCTTACCATGGCTAGCGGGAGATGAGCAGTTCTTC	CASSLPWLAGDEQFF
TRBJ2-3	TRBD2	.	TRBV4-1	TGCGCCAGCAGCCAAGGGACTAGTCGACTCGGCACAGATACGCAGTATTTT	CASSQGTSRLGTDTQYF
TRBJ1-5	.	.	TRBV7-8	TGTGCCAGCAGCTCTCGAGGCGATCAGGGTGTGAAACAGCCCCAGCATTTT	CASSSRGDQGVKQPQHF
TRBJ1-5	.	.	TRBV19	TGTGCCAGTAGTCCCTCGGACCCTAGGGGTCAGCCCCAGCATTTT	CASSPSDPRGQPQHF
TRBJ2-7	.	.	TRBV4-1	TGCGCCAGCAGCCAACAAGACAGGCCAGGAGAGCAGTACTTC	CASSQQDRPGEQYF
TRBJ2-2	TRBD2	.	TRBV11-2	TGTGCCAGCAGCTTAGATGTTCGGCTAGCGGGAGGAGGGGAGCTGTTTTTT	CASSLDVRLAGGGELFF
TRBJ2-3	.	.	TRBV10-3	TGTGCCATCAGTGAGGTTACAGTAGATAGCACAGATACGCAGTATTTT	CAISEVTVDSTDTQYF
TRBJ2-2	.	.	TRBV19	TGTGCCAGTAGTATGGTCACAGGCGCGAACACCGGGGAGCTGTTTTTT	CASSMVTGANTGELFF
TRBJ2-1	TRBD1	.	TRBV5-1	TGCGCCAGCAGCTTAGGGGGCGGCGAGCAGTTCTTC	CASSLGGGEQFF
TRBJ1-1	.	once	TRBV5-1	TGCGCCAGCAGCTTCGGAAGCGGGGGGAACACTGAAGCTTTCTTT	CASSFGSGGNTEAFF
TRBJ2-5	.	once	TRBV21-1	TGTGCCAGCATGCGGGGGGACCGAGAGACCCAGTACTTC	CASMRGDRETQYF
TRBJ1-5	.	.	TRBV18	TGTGCCAGCTCACCTGGGGGCCCCCAAAGGACCCAGCATTTT	CASSPGGPQRTQHF
TRBJ1-5	.	once	TRBV5-8	TGTGCCAGCATCAAGGTAGGGGCCAAATATCAGCCCCAGCATTTT	CASIKVGAKYQPQHF
TRBJ2-7	TRBD1	.	TRBV18	TGTGCCAGCTCACCGCCGGGACAGGGCTACGAGCAGTACTTC	CASSPPGQGYEQYF
TRBJ2-3	TRBD2	.	TRBV6-6	TGTGCCAGCAGTTACTGGGGGGGTAGCGGCACAGATACGCAGTATTTT	CASSYWGGSGTDTQYF
TRBJ2-3	TRBD2	.	TRBV7-8	TGTGCCAGCAGCCGTGGGAGGGCCGGCACAGATACGCAGTATTTT	CASSRGRAGTDTQYF
TRBJ1-1	.	.	TRBV2	TGTGCCAGCAGTTATCGGACGAGGGCAGAAGCTTTCTTT	CASSYRTRAEAFF
TRBJ2-5	TRBD2	.	TRBV18	TGTGCCAGCTCACCGGGACTACAAGAGACCCAGTACTTC	CASSPGLQETQYF
TRBJ1-1	.	.	TRBV28	TGTGCCAGCAGTTTATCCGGGTTGTATAACACTGAAGCTTTCTTT	CASSLSGLYNTEAFF
TRBJ1-5	.	.	TRBV6-5	TGTGCCAGCAGTTACATTTTTGGCCAGCCCCAGCATTTT	CASSYIFGQPQHF
TRBJ2-7	.	.	TRBV6-1	TGTGCCAGCGACCTAGGGGACATCTCCTACGAGCAGTACTTC	CASDLGDISYEQYF
TRBJ1-2	TRBD1	.	TRBV7-9	TGTGCCAGCAGCTTCGGTACGGGACAGGGACTTGGCTACACCTTC	CASSFGTGQGLGYTF
TRBJ1-2	TRBD1	.	TRBV28	TGTGCCAGCAGTCCAGGGGGTGGCAGGAACTATGGCTACACCTTC	CASSPGGGRNYGYTF
TRBJ1-5	.	.	TRBV6-1	TGTGCCAGCAGTGTCGCGTGGGGCGATCAGCCCCAGCATTTT	CASSVAWGDQPQHF
TRBJ1-1	TRBD1	.	TRBV28	TGTGCCAGCAGCATGGGACAGGCCGAAGCTTTCTTT	CASSMGQAEAFF
TRBJ1-2	.	.	TRBV6-5	TGTGCCAGCAGTGAGACAGGTTCCTATGGCTACACCTTC	CASSETGSYGYTF
TRBJ2-1	TRBD2	once	TRBV6-5	TGTGCCAGTGCGGGAGAATCCTACAATGAGCAGTTCTTC	CASAGESYNEQFF
TRBJ1-1	TRBD1	.	TRBV5-1	TGCGCCAGCAGCAGCAGGGGGCCTCTGTACACTGAAGCTTTCTTT	CASSSRGPLYTEAFF
TRBJ2-1	.	.	TRBV16	TGTGCCAGCGTCCGGGTAACTAGCAGCAATGAGCAGTTCTTC	CASVRVTSSNEQFF
TRBJ1-1	.	.	TRBV5-4	TGTGCCAGCAGCCCAATTCGAGACACTGAAGCTTTCTTT	CASSPIRDTEAFF
TRBJ2-7	TRBD2	.	TRBV5-6	TGTGCCAGCAGCTTTCGTGGACTAGCGGTTTACGAGCAGTACTTC	CASSFRGLAVYEQYF
TRBJ2-1	.	.	TRBV11-2	TGTGCCAGCACTGAAGCAACCTACAATGAGCAGTTCTTC	CASTEATYNEQFF
TRBJ1-1	TRBD1	.	TRBV4-1	TGCGCCAGCAGCCTTAGACCGGGACAGGGGAATACTGAAGCTTTCTTT	CASSLRPGQGNTEAFF
TRBJ2-7	TRBD1	once	TRBV28	TGTGCCAGCAGTTATCGAGACAGGGGTAACAACGAGCAGTACTTC	CASSYRDRGNNEQYF
TRBJ1-1	.	.	TRBV5-4	TGTGCCAGCAGACCCGGGGGGGGCTTGAACACTGAAGCTTTCTTT	CASRPGGGLNTEAFF
TRBJ2-1	TRBD1	.	TRBV6-1	TGTGCCAGCAGTGAAAGAGGACAGGGGGTCAATGAGCAGTTCTTC	CASSERGQGVNEQFF
TRBJ1-1	.	.	TRBV21-1	TGTGCCAGCAGCAAAGACGAGCATCAGGACACTGAAGCTTTCTTT	CASSKDEHQDTEAFF
TRBJ1-5	.	.	TRBV6-5	TGTGCCAGCGGGGAGGGAGCCCAGCCCCAGCATTTT	CASGEGAQPQHF
TRBJ2-2	.	.	TRBV6-5	TGTGCCAGCAGTTACCCCAGCGGGCCCCGCACCGGGGAGCTGTTTTTT	CASSYPSGPRTGELFF
TRBJ2-7	.	.	TRBV20-1	TGCAGTGCCAAACTCCCGGGCGAGCAGTACTTC	CSAKLPGEQYF
TRBJ2-1	.	.	TRBV27	TGTGCCAGCAGTGGTCTAGAATACAATGAGCAGTTCTTC	CASSGLEYNEQFF
TRBJ2-3	.	.	TRBV5-1	TGCGCCAGCAGCTTGGGCCACAGGGCGGATACGCAGTATTTT	CASSLGHRADTQYF
TRBJ1-2	TRBD1	.	TRBV27	TGTGCCAGCAGCCCTGGACAGGTTAACTATGGCTACACCTTC	CASSPGQVNYGYTF
TRBJ2-7	.	.	TRBV5-1	TGCGCCAGCAGCTTGGTTGGGCAGTTCTACGAGCAGTACTTC	CASSLVGQFYEQYF
TRBJ2-7	.	.	TRBV28	TGTGCCAGCAGTTTCCCTGGACAGATCGGGCAGCAGTACTTC	CASSFPGQIGQQYF
TRBJ2-1	TRBD2	.	TRBV27	TGTGCCAGCAGTTTGGAACTAGCGGGAGTTGAGCAGTTCTTC	CASSLELAGVEQFF
TRBJ2-5	.	.	TRBV5-1	TGCGCCAGCAGCTTGGGACTTGCGAAAGAGACCCAGTACTTC	CASSLGLAKETQYF
TRBJ1-4	.	.	TRBV5-6	TGTGCCAGCAGCAGGGGGATCCTGTTTTTT	CASSRGILFF
TRBJ2-1	TRBD2	.	TRBV6-1	TGTGCCAGCAGTGTTCGCCTAGCGGAGACCAATGAGCAGTTCTTC	CASSVRLAETNEQFF
TRBJ2-3	TRBD2	.	TRBV5-1	TGCGCCAGCAGCCCGCGGGAGACAGATACGCAGTATTTT	CASSPRETDTQYF
TRBJ2-1	.	.	TRBV4-1	TGCGCCAGCAGCCCCCGGGACTCACGCTCCTACAATGAGCAGTTCTTC	CASSPRDSRSYNEQFF
TRBJ2-5	.	.	TRBV2	TGTGCAATAGTACAGGACACCCAAGAGACCCAGTACTTC	CAIVQDTQETQYF
TRBJ1-5	.	.	TRBV7-2	TGTGCCAGCAGCTTCGGTGCCAATCAGCCCCAGCATTTT	CASSFGANQPQHF